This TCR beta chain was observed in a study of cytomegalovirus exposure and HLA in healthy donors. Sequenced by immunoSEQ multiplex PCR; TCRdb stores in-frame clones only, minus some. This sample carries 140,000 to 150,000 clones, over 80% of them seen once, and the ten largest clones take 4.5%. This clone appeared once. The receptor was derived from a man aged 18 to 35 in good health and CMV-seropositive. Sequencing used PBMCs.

CDR3: CASSESIDTGELFF. Here the CDR3 DNA reads TGCGCCAGCAGTGAGTCCATTGACACCGGGGAGCTGTTTTTT. The genes are TRBV10-1 and TRBJ2-2; D is unresolved. The CDR3 has 14 residues. Germline-derived CDR1 and CDR2 are WNHNN and SYGVQD (reference sequence). V lost 0 bases to trimming and J lost 3 bases, with 5 bases between them.